The T cell receptor beta chain described here comes from a study of blood T cell repertoires in COVID-19. Overall study context: Samples of COVID-19 (acute and convalescent) were obtained from the United States, Italy and Spain. T cells, B-cell-depleted T cells, or PBMCs supplied cDNA or gDNA.

Per the study methods: Amplification of reference gene primers was used by the study to estimate nucleated cell counts. Measured with immunoSEQ multiplex PCR; TCRdb has only the in-frame clones, and not every one. V, J and clone size are taken as reported in that table, and D and trimming were inferred from the DNA itself. The sample carries 300,000 to 400,000 clones, roughly 86% recorded once. Germline V gene data show CDR1 as SQVTM and CDR2 as ANQGSEA. V was clipped by 2 bases and J by 3 bases, with 6 bases between them. CDR3 length: 12 amino acids. Followed longitudinally, the Seattle patients had been enrolled during active infection.

This clonotype originated in a woman between 65 and 79 years old with COVID-19, enrolled during active disease. The genes are TRBV29-1 and TRBJ2-3; D is possibly TRBD1 (5 bases). The sequenced material came from peripheral blood. The CDR3 coding sequence is TGCAGCGTTGAACAGGGAACAGATACGCAGTATTTT. It codes for CSVEQGTDTQYF.